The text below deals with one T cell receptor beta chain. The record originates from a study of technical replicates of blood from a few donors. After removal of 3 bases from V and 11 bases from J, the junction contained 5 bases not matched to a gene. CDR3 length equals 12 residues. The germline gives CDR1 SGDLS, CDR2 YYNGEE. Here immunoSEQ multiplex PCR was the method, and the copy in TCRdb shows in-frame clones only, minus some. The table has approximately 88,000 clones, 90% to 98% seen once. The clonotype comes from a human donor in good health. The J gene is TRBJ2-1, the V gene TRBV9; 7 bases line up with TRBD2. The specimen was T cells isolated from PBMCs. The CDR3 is CASSGGSMKQFF. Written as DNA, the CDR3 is TGTGCCAGCAGCGGCGGGAGTATGAAGCAGTTCTTC.